This T cell receptor (beta chain) was found in a study of blood T cell repertoires in COVID-19. Libraries were prepared by immunoSEQ multiplex PCR; TCRdb keeps only in-frame clonotypes and omits some of them. The table shows under 200,000 clones, with over 80% occurring only once. The receptor was isolated from a woman aged 60-75 years who had recovered from COVID-19. Input material: peripheral blood.

CDR3 sequence reads: CASSFGGVRNTEAFF. CDR3 bases: TGTGCCAGCAGCTTCGGGGGTGTAAGGAACACTGAAGCTTTCTTT. This chain joins TRBV5-5 and TRBJ1-1, with D perhaps matching TRBD1 (5 bases). This CDR3 contains 15 residues. The ends were cut back, 2 bases at V and 1 base at J, with 12 bases in the middle. CDR1 SGHKS and CDR2 YYEKEE come from the germline V gene (reference sequence). Full variable domain (missing parts from reference TRBV5-5 and TRBJ1-1): DAGVTQSPTHLIKTRGQQVTLRCSPISGHKSVSWYQQVLGQGPQFIFQYYEKEERGRGNFPDRFSARQFPNYSSELNVNALLLGDSALYLCASSFGGVRNTEAFFGQGTRLTVV.